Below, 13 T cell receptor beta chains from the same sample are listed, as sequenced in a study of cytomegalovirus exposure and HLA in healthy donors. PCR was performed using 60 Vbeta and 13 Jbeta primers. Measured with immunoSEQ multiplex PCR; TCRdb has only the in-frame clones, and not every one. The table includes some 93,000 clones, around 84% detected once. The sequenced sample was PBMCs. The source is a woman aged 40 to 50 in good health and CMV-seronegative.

Here the CDR3 reads CASSSQRGPSSYNEQFF. The CDR3 bases are TGTGCCAGCAGCTCCCAGCGGGGTCCTAGCTCCTACAATGAGCAGTTCTTC. This chain joins TRBV5-5 and TRBJ2-1, with 7 bases lining up with TRBD2. Germline assignment: CDR1 SGHKS and CDR2 YYEKEE (reference sequence). Trimming removed 3 bases from V and 0 bases from J; junction bases left unmatched: 9. The CDR3 has 17 amino acids.

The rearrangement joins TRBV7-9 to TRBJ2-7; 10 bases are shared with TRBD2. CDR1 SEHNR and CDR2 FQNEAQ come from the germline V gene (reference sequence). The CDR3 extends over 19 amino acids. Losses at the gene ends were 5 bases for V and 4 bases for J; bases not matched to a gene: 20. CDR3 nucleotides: TGTGCCAGCAGCCGGCTCTCCGGACTAGCGGACGGGGGACTTTACGAGCAGTACTTC. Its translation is CASSRLSGLADGGLYEQYF.

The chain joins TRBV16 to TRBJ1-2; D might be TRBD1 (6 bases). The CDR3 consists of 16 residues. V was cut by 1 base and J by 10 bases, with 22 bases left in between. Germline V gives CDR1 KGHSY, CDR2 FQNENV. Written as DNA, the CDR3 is TGTGCCAGCAGCCAATTTGGGGCAGGGGCGGCAGCTTTCTACACCTTC. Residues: CASSQFGAGAAAFYTF.

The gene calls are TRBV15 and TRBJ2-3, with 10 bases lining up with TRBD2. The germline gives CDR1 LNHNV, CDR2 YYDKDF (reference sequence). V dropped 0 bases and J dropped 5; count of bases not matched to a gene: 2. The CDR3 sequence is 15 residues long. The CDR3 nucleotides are TGTGCCACCAGCAGAGAGTTAGCGGGAGGAGATACGCAGTATTTT. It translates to CATSRELAGGDTQYF.

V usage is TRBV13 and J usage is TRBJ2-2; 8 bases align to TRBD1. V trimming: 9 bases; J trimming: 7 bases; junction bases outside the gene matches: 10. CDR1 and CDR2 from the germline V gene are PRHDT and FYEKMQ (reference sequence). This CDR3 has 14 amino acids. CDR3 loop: CASIAGGGHGELFF. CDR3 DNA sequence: TGTGCCAGTATTGCAGGGGGCGGTCACGGGGAGCTGTTTTTT. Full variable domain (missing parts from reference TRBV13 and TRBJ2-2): AAGVIQSPRHLIKEKRETATLKCYPIPRHDTVYWYQQGPGQDPQFLISFYEKMQSDKGSIPDRFSAQQFSDYHSELNMSSLELGDSALYFCASIAGGGHGELFFGEGSRLTVL.

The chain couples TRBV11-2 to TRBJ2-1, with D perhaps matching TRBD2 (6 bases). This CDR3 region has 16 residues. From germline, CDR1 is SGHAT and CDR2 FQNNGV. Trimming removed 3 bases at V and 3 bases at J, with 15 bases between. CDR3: CASSFHGRSGYNEQFF. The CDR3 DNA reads TGTGCCAGCAGCTTCCATGGGCGTAGCGGCTACAATGAGCAGTTCTTC.

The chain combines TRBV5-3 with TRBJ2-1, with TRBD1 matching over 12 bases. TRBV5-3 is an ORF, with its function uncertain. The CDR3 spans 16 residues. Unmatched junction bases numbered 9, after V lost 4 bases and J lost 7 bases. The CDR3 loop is CARSPSRDRGQNEQFF. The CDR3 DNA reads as TGTGCCAGAAGCCCCTCGAGGGACAGGGGGCAAAATGAGCAGTTCTTC.

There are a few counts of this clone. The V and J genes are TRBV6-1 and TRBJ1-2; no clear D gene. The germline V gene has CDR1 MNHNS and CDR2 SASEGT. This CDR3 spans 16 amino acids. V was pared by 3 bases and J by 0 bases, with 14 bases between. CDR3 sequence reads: CASSDYYLTANYGYTF. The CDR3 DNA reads TGTGCCAGCAGTGACTACTATCTGACGGCTAACTATGGCTACACCTTC.

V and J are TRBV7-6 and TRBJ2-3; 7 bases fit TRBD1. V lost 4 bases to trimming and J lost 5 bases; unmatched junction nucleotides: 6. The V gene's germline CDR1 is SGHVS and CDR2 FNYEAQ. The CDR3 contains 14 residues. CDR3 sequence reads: CASSSTRGQDTQYF. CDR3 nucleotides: TGTGCCAGCAGCTCGACGAGGGGGCAAGATACGCAGTATTTT.

The CDR3 spells CSVRAGGRSYEQYF. CDR3 nucleotides: TGCAGCGTACGAGCGGGAGGACGATCCTACGAGCAGTACTTC. The chain links TRBV29-1 to TRBJ2-7, with 9 nucleotides matching TRBD2. The junction had 7 bases not matched to a gene; V was cut back by 6 bases and J by 1 base. This CDR3 is 14 amino acids long. Germline values: CDR1 SQVTM, CDR2 ANQGSEA.

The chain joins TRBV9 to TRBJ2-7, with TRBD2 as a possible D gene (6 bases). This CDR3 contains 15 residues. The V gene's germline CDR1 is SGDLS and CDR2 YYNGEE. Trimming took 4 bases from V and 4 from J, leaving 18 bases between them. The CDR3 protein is CASSPRESLPYEQYF. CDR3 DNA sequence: TGTGCCAGCAGCCCACGGGAGAGCTTACCTTACGAGCAGTACTTC.

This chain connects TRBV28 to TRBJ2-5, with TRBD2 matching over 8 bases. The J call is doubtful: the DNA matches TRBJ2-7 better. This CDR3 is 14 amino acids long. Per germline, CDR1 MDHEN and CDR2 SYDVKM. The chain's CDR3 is CAAASSGRAYEQYF. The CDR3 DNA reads TGTGCCGCCGCCTCTTCCGGGAGGGCCTACGAGCAGTACTTC.

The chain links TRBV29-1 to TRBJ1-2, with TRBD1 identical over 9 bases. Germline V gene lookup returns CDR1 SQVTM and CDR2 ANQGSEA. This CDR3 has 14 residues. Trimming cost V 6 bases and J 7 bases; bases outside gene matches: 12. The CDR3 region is CSVPPRDRVSGYTF. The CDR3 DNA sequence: TGCAGCGTACCCCCCCGGGACAGGGTATCTGGCTACACCTTC.